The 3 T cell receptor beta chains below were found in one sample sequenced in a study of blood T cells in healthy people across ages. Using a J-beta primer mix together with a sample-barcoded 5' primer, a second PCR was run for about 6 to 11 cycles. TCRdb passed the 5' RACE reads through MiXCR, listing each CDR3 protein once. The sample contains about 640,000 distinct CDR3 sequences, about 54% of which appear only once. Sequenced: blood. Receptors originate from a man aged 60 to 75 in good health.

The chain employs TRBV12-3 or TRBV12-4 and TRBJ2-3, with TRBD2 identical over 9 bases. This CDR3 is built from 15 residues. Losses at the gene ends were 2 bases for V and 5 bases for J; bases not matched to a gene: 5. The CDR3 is CASSLRGGVRDTQYF. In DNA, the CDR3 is TGTGCCAGCAGTTTACGCGGGGGGGTGCGAGATACGCAGTATTTT.

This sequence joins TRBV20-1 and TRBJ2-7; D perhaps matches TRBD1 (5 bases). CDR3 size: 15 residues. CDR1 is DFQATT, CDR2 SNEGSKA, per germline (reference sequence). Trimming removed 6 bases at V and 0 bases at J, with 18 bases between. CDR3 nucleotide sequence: TGCAGTGCCGCCCCTGGACAATACGGCTCCTACGAGCAGTACTTC. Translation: CSAAPGQYGSYEQYF.

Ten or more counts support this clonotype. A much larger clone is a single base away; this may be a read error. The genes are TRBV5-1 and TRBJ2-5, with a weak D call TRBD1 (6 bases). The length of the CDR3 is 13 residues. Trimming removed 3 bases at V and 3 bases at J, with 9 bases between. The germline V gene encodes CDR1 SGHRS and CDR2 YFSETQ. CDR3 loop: CASSWGPEETQYF. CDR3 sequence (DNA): TGCGCCAGCAGCTGGGGGCCAGAAGAGACCCAGTACTTC.